These 10 T cell receptor beta chains were all obtained from the same sample, sequenced in a study of shared clonotypes between healthy human individuals. Produced via immunoSEQ multiplex PCR; TCRdb's table is partial and in-frame only. The data show about 1.5 million clones, nearly 99% seen once. The sequenced sample was naive CD4+ T cells sorted from blood. The sample's subset: CD45RA+ positively selected. These receptors were taken from a young man in good health.

The rearrangement joins TRBV7-4 to TRBJ2-1; 13 bases agree with TRBD2. This CDR3 has 18 amino acids. CDR1 and CDR2 from the germline V gene are SGHVT and SQSDAQ. V lost 5 bases and J lost 0; bases outside the gene matches: 7. CDR3 sequence reads: CASSPGLAGADSYNEQFF. CDR3 nucleotides: TGTGCCAGCAGCCCTGGACTAGCGGGAGCTGACTCCTACAATGAGCAGTTCTTC.

The genes are TRBV10-3 and TRBJ2-5; no reliable D call. Trimming shortened V by 4 bases and J by 2 bases, and 11 bases separated the two germline ends. Germline V lookup: CDR1 ENHRY, CDR2 SYGVKD. The CDR3 totals 14 residues. The CDR3 spells CAISGGSPQETQYF. The CDR3 DNA is TGTGCCATCAGTGGAGGCAGCCCGCAAGAGACCCAGTACTTC.

The J gene is TRBJ2-7, the V gene TRBV6-1; D gene uncertain. The ends were cut back, 1 base at V and 4 bases at J, with 8 bases in the middle. Germline CDR1 is MNHNS and CDR2 is SASEGT. There are 13 residues in the CDR3. CDR3 in amino acids: CASSEVRRYEQYF. For the CDR3, the DNA is TGTGCCAGCAGTGAAGTGAGGCGTTACGAGCAGTACTTC.

The chain combines TRBV19 with TRBJ2-3, with D possibly being TRBD1 (5 bases). V shed 4 bases and J shed 0 bases, with 11 bases lying between them. The germline CDR1 and CDR2 sequences are LNHDA and SQIVND (reference sequence). The CDR3 extends over 15 amino acids. This chain's CDR3 is CASSRQTTSTDTQYF. The DNA of the CDR3 is TGTGCCAGTAGTAGACAGACAACAAGCACAGATACGCAGTATTTT.

In regard to this clone: This sample includes further DNA sequences coding for the same CDR3. The V and J genes are TRBV9 and TRBJ1-1, with 7 bases fitting TRBD1. The CDR3 runs to 15 residues. Germline V gene data show CDR1 as SGDLS and CDR2 as YYNGEE. Trimming took 2 bases from V and 2 from J; bases not matched to a gene: 6. The CDR3 protein is CASSVSGTANTEAFF. In DNA, the CDR3 is TGTGCCAGCAGCGTCAGTGGGACAGCCAACACTGAAGCTTTCTTT.

This clone was seen only once. The chain combines TRBV5-5 with TRBJ2-1; the D gene could be TRBD1 or TRBD2 (6 bases each). Germline-derived CDR1 and CDR2 are SGHKS and YYEKEE (reference sequence). V lost 3 bases and J 4 bases, leaving 20 bases between the germline ends. CDR3 size: 17 residues. In DNA, the CDR3 is TGTGCCAGCAGCTACCAGTCCCGGGGGCCCCCTTACAATGAGCAGTTCTTC. Its translation is CASSYQSRGPPYNEQFF.

This chain connects TRBV13 to TRBJ2-2; tentative D call: TRBD2 (6 bases). V shed 5 bases and J shed 1 base, with 14 bases lying between them. Germline V gene lookup returns CDR1 PRHDT and CDR2 FYEKMQ (reference sequence). CDR3 length: 16 residues. CDR3 nucleotide sequence: TGTGCCAGCAGCCCTAGGAGGGCGGTGAACACCGGGGAGCTGTTTTTT. Its translation is CASSPRRAVNTGELFF. The variable domain in full, with the rest retrieved from reference TRBV13 and TRBJ2-2, is AAGVIQSPRHLIKEKRETATLKCYPIPRHDTVYWYQQGPGQDPQFLISFYEKMQSDKGSIPDRFSAQQFSDYHSELNMSSLELGDSALYFCASSPRRAVNTGELFFGEGSRLTVL.

The V call is TRBV27, the J call TRBJ1-4, with a possible D match to TRBD1 (5 bases). This CDR3 has 13 residues. Trimming shortened V by 4 bases and J by 7 bases, and 10 bases separated the two germline ends. Germline CDR1 and CDR2: MNHEY and SMNVEV (reference sequence). CDR3 residues: CASSWGFGEKLFF. The CDR3 nucleotides read TGTGCCAGCAGTTGGGGGTTTGGTGAAAAACTGTTTTTT. The full variable domain, in which reference TRBV27 and TRBJ1-4 provide the parts outside the CDR3, is EAQVTQNPRYLITVTGKKLTVTCSQNMNHEYMSWYRQDPGLGLRQIYYSMNVEVTDKGDVPEGYKVSRKEKRNFPLILESPSPNQTSLYFCASSWGFGEKLFFGSGTQLSVL.

The chain is built from TRBV27 and TRBJ1-5; a possible D gene is TRBD1 (6 bases). This CDR3 comprises 15 residues. CDR1 MNHEY and CDR2 SMNVEV come from the germline V gene (reference sequence). Trimming removed 6 bases at V and 3 bases at J, with 15 bases between. The CDR3 region is CASRGLDRHNQPQHF. The CDR3 nucleotides are TGTGCCAGCAGGGGCCTCGACAGGCACAATCAGCCCCAGCATTTT.

V is TRBV12-5 and J is TRBJ2-4, with D unresolved. V gave up 7 bases and J gave up 9 bases, with 16 bases separating them. Germline V gene lookup returns CDR1 LGHNT and CDR2 FRNRAP. This CDR3 spans 13 amino acids. The CDR3, as DNA: TGTGCTAGTGCCCTATCACTTGGCAGCATTCAGTACTTC. It translates to CASALSLGSIQYF.